This T cell receptor (beta chain) derives from a study of blood T cell repertoires in COVID-19. Study at large: Samples came from the United States, Italy and Spain, spanning acute and convalescent COVID-19.

The table came from immunoSEQ multiplex PCR; TCRdb's copy has only in-frame clones and leaves some out. The sample records 300,000 or so clones, over 85% being singletons. This CDR3 has 14 residues. With V trimmed by 5 bases and J by 5 bases, 6 bases remained unmatched. Germline V gene sequence: CDR1 MNHEY, CDR2 SVGAGI. Participant ages covered about 18 to 89 years across 24 US areas. Participants were placed into cohorts based on the clinical history they reported. V and J are TRBV6-5 and TRBJ2-3; 8 bases match TRBD2. Sample: PBMCs or T cells enriched from blood (not recorded which). The receptor's source is a woman aged 50 to 60 who had been exposed to COVID-19. CDR3 coding DNA: TGTGCCAGCAGTAGGACTAGCCAAGGAGATACGCAGTATTTT. It specifies CASSRTSQGDTQYF.